The 3 T cell receptor beta chains listed next were all sequenced from one sample in a study of shared clonotypes between healthy human individuals. The repertoire was sequenced with immunoSEQ multiplex PCR; TCRdb's copy has only in-frame clones and lacks some. The table shows 2 million to 2.5 million clones, with 80% to 95% occurring only once. The sample taken for sequencing was naive CD4+ T cells from PBMCs. The subset here: CD45RA+ positively selected. These receptors were taken from a man aged 18 to 29 in good health. Some clones in this sample may be carry-over from other donors' samples.

V and J are TRBV4-3 and TRBJ1-2; perhaps TRBD1 as D (6 bases). Germline assignment: CDR1 LGHNA and CDR2 YSLEER. This CDR3 is 16 amino acids long. Trimming took 0 bases from V and 4 from J, leaving 15 bases between them. The CDR3 loop is CASSQEAPGDAYGYTF. In nucleotides, the CDR3 is TGCGCCAGCAGCCAAGAGGCCCCAGGGGACGCCTATGGCTACACCTTC.

The V call is TRBV19, the J call TRBJ1-5, with D uncertain. V was clipped by 7 bases and J by 7 bases, with 11 bases between them. This CDR3 has 12 amino acids. The V gene's germline CDR1 is LNHDA and CDR2 SQIVND (reference sequence). CDR3: CASNSFEQPQHF. In DNA, the CDR3 is TGTGCCAGTAATTCTTTTGAACAGCCCCAGCATTTT.

This clone was counted between two and nine times. The V gene is TRBV11-2, the J gene TRBJ1-1, with D possibly being TRBD1 (6 bases). The CDR3 is made up of 13 amino acids. V lost 2 bases and J 6 bases, leaving 10 bases between the germline ends. Germline V CDR1 and CDR2: SGHAT, FQNNGV. The CDR3 loop is CASSLSRGPEAFF. CDR3 sequence (DNA): TGTGCCAGCAGCTTATCCAGGGGACCTGAAGCTTTCTTT.